The 10 T cell receptor beta chains below all came from one sample that was sequenced in a study of shared clonotypes between healthy human individuals. TCRdb's copy holds only in-frame clones and misses some; the assay was immunoSEQ multiplex PCR. The sample comprises more than 550,000 clones, less than 95% of which are singletons, and more than 30% rests with the top ten. The sequenced material came from memory CD8+ T cells from PBMCs. Subset reported: CD45RO+ cells pooled with CCR7-negative TemRA cells. These TCRs come from a man between 18 and 29 years old in good health. Some clones in this sample may be carry-over from other donors' samples.

This clone came up once. CDR3 DNA sequence: TGCGCCAGCAGCCAAGTCCAGATGAGACTTGGCGGGTCCTACGGCTACACCTTC. Amino acid sequence: CASSQVQMRLGGSYGYTF. This rearrangement joins TRBV4-1 to TRBJ1-2; no definite D call. This CDR3 is 18 amino acids long. Germline CDR1 MGHRA, CDR2 YSYEKL. The ends were cut back, 1 base at V and 8 bases at J, with 26 bases in the middle.

The chain combines TRBV28 with TRBJ2-5; TRBD2 matches 16 bases. There are 16 residues in the CDR3. Unmatched junction bases numbered 5, after V lost 3 bases and J lost 7 bases. Germline lookup yields CDR1 MDHEN and CDR2 SYDVKM. The CDR3 reads CASSLGTSGRAGTQYF. CDR3 in DNA: TGTGCCAGCAGTTTGGGGACTAGCGGGAGGGCCGGGACCCAGTACTTC. Full variable domain (outside the CDR3, taken from reference TRBV28 and TRBJ2-5): DVKVTQSSRYLVKRTGEKVFLECVQDMDHENMFWYRQDPGLGLRLIYFSYDVKMKEKGDIPEGYSVSREKKERFSLILESASTNQTSMYLCASSLGTSGRAGTQYFGPGTRLLVL.

The chain links TRBV9 to TRBJ2-7, with D perhaps TRBD2 (7 bases). Germline-derived CDR1 and CDR2 are SGDLS and YYNGEE. CDR3 length: 16 residues. Trimming took 4 bases from V and 3 from J, leaving 20 bases between them. The CDR3 loop is CASSPQGRGANYEQYF. In DNA form, the CDR3 reads TGTGCCAGCAGCCCCCAGGGTCGGGGGGCGAACTACGAGCAGTACTTC.

V and J are TRBV5-4 and TRBJ2-7, with D possibly being TRBD1 or TRBD2 (5 bases each). The germline V gene encodes CDR1 SGHNT and CDR2 YYREEE (reference sequence). The CDR3 length is 14 residues. Between the trimmed V and J ends, which lost 0 bases and 2 bases, there was a span of 9 bases. The CDR3 loop is CASSLGLGAYEQYF. For the CDR3, the DNA is TGTGCCAGCAGCTTGGGACTGGGGGCCTACGAGCAGTACTTC.

The table lists this clone with a count of one. The V and J genes are TRBV19 and TRBJ1-2, with 10 bases fitting TRBD1. Germline V gene data show CDR1 as LNHDA and CDR2 as SQIVND (reference sequence). Trimming cost V 0 bases and J 6 bases; bases outside gene matches: 4. The length of the CDR3 is 15 residues. The CDR3 reads CASSIDWTGGDGYTF. Here the CDR3 DNA reads TGTGCCAGTAGTATAGATTGGACAGGGGGAGATGGCTACACCTTC.

The DNA for the CDR3 is TGTACAACTAGCGGGAGGGCTTCCTACAATGAGCAGTTCTTC. As protein: CTTSGRASYNEQFF. The chain is built from TRBV27 and TRBJ2-1, with 13 bases identical to TRBD2. This CDR3 has 14 residues. CDR1 MNHEY and CDR2 SMNVEV come from the germline V gene (reference sequence).

This chain links TRBV6-5 with TRBJ1-1; D is unclear. Germline assignment: CDR1 MNHEY and CDR2 SVGAGI. The CDR3 loop spans 11 amino acids. Trimming removed 10 bases at V and 5 bases at J, with 11 bases between. CDR3 loop: CANTGGTEAFF. The CDR3 DNA reads as TGTGCCAACACCGGTGGTACTGAAGCTTTCTTT.

The chain couples TRBV28 to TRBJ2-1; no firm D call. Deletions cut 6 bases from V and 1 base from J, with 16 bases between. There are 16 residues in the CDR3. Per the germline V gene, CDR1 is MDHEN and CDR2 is SYDVKM. DNA for the CDR3: TGTGCCAGCAGGACCCCTACGGGTCAATCCTACAATGAGCAGTTCTTC. It translates to CASRTPTGQSYNEQFF.

The rearrangement joins TRBV15 to TRBJ2-7, with TRBD1 as a possible D gene (5 bases). Germline-derived CDR1 and CDR2 are LNHNV and YYDKDF (reference sequence). With 0 bases removed from V and 1 base from J, the gap between germline ends came to 13 bases. The CDR3 totals 16 residues. The CDR3 nucleotides are TGTGCCACCAGCAGAGAGACAGCTCCGGCTTCCTACGAGCAGTACTTC. Translated, it gives CATSRETAPASYEQYF.

About this clone: Other nucleotide sequences from this sample produce the same CDR3. V is TRBV6-6 and J is TRBJ2-7; weak D call: TRBD1 (5 bases). Trimming shortened V by 2 bases and J by 3 bases, and 11 bases separated the two germline ends. CDR1 is MNHNY, CDR2 SVGAGI, per germline (reference sequence). The CDR3 loop spans 14 amino acids. CDR3 sequence (DNA): TGTGCCAGCAGTTACGCTGGGCAGGGCTACGAGCAGTACTTC. Protein product: CASSYAGQGYEQYF.